This T cell receptor (beta chain) was retrieved from a study of response to subunit inactivated influenza vaccine. TCRdb used MiXCR to reprocess the RT-PCR reads, holding one entry per CDR3 protein. Counted here are around 790,000 distinct CDR3 sequences, less than 25% occurring once; the ten biggest clones make up about 10%. Ten or more counts support this clonotype. V lost 2 bases and J lost 6, with 7 bases in between. CDR3 length equals 13 residues. Germline lookup yields CDR1 SEHNR and CDR2 FQNEAQ (reference sequence). The sample here was PBMCs from blood, taken roughly 5 days after vaccination. The receptor was derived from a man aged 50 to 60 who received an inactivated influenza vaccine. The chain joins TRBV7-9 to TRBJ2-2; D unclear. The DNA of the CDR3 is TGTGCCAGCAGCTTAAAGGGTCCCGGGGAGCTGTTTTTT. This sequence encodes CASSLKGPGELFF.